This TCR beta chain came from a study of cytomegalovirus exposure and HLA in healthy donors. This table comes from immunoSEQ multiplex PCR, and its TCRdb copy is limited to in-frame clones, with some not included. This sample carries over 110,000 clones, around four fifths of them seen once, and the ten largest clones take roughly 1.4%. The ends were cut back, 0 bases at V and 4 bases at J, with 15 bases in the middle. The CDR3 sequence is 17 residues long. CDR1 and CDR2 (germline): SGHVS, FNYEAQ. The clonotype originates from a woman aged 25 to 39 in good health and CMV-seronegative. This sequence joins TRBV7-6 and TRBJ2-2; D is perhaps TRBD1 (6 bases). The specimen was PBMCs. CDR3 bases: TGTGCCAGCAGCTTAGCGGACAGTTTCTATTCCACCGGGGAGCTGTTTTTT. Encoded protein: CASSLADSFYSTGELFF.